This TCR beta chain was captured by sequencing in a study of OX40 agonist ivuxolimab in advanced cancers. Across the study: Enrolled patients in dose escalation had cancers that were hepatocellular carcinoma, melanoma, renal cell or head and neck cancer. The eligibility criteria allowed prior anti-PD-1, anti-PD-L1 or anti-CTLA-4 therapy, and approximately 42% had some.

Blood samples were obtained at baseline, cycle 4 day 1, and cycle 7 day 1. Assay used: immunoSEQ multiplex PCR; TCRdb lists only in-frame clones, some missing. The repertoire holds 14,000 or so clones, with under 95% as singletons. This clone has only one observation. V was pared by 8 bases and J by 8 bases, with 15 bases between. CDR1 is MGHRA, CDR2 YSYEKL, per germline. This CDR3 is 13 amino acids long. The sequenced sample was CD4+ or CD8+ T cells sorted from blood, obtained in a trial of the OX40 agonist ivuxolimab. This sequence originates from an adult with an advanced solid tumor such as melanoma, head and neck, liver or kidney cancer. V gene TRBV4-1 combines with J gene TRBJ1-4; D is ambiguous. The CDR3 DNA reads TGCGCCAGCCAGGACCCCCTGGGAGAAAAACTGTTTTTT. This codes for CASQDPLGEKLFF.